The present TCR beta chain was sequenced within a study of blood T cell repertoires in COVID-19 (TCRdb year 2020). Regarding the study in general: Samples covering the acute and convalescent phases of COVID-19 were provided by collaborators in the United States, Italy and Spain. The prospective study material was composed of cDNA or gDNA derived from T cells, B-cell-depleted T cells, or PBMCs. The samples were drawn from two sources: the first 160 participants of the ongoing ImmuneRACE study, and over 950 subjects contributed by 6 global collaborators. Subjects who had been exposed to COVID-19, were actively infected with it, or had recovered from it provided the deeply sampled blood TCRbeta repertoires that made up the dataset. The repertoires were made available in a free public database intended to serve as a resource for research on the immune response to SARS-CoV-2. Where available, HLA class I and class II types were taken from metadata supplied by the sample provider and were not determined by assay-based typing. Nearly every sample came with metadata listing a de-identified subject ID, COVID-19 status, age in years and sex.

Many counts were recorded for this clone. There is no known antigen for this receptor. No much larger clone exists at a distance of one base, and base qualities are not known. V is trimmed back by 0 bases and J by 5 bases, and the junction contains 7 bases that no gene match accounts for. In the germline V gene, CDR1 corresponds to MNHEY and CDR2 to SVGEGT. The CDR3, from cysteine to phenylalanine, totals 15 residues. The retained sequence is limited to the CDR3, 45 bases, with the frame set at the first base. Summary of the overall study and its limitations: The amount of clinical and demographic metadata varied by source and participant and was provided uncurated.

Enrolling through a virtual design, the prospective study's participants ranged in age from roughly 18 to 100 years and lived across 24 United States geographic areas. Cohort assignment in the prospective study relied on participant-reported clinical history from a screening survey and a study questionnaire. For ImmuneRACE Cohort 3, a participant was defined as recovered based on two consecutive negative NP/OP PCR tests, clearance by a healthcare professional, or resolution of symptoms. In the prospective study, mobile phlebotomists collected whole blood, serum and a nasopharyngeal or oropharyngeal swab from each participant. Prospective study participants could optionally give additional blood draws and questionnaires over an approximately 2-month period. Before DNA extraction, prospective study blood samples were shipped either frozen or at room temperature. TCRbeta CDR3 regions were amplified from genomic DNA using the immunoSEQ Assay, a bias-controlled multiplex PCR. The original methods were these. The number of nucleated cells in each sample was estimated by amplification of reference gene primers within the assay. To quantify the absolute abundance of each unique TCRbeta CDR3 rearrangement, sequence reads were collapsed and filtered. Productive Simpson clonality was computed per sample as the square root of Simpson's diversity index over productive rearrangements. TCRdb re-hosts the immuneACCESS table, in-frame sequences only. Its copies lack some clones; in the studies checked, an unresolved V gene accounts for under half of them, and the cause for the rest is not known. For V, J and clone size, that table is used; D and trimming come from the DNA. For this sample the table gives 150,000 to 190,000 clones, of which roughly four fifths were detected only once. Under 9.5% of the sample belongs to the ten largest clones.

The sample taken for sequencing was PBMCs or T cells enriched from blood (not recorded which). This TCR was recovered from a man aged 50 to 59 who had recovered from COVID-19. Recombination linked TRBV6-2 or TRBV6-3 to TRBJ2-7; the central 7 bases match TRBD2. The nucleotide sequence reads TGTGCCAGCAGTTACTCCTCGGGGGGATATGACGAGCAGTACTTC. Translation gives CASSYSSGGYDEQYF.